This entry is about one T cell receptor (beta chain). In this sample, this clonotype turned up many times. Its antigen is not yet known. Within one base of it there is no much larger clone, and no base qualities were kept. The library was produced with PCR. Reads for this sample came from an Illumina HiSeq 2500. TCR libraries were prepared with molecular barcoding, using unique molecular identifiers to normalize TCRbeta repertoire quantification. TCRdb ran its own pipeline on the public reads, namely fastp trimming at Q25 and MiXCR clone calling, and kept in-frame beta chains. Every entry covers one CDR3 protein and lists the most common genes and DNA from its rows. Present in this sample are some 220,000 distinct CDR3 sequences, around 9.9% of which were seen just once. Jointly, the top ten make up under 30% of the sample. Per the publication, the treatment or condition label means: allogeneic hematopoietic cell transplantation with graft depleted of TCRalphabeta T cells and CD19 B cells. The children who served as transplant recipients had been given grafts of TCRalphabeta/CD19-depleted allogeneic hematopoietic cells.

Counted from cysteine to phenylalanine, this CDR3 has 16 amino acids. Only CDR3 DNA remains: 48 bases, in frame from the first base. In the germline V gene, CDR1 corresponds to LGHNA and CDR2 to YNFKEQ. Ends trimmed: V by 0 bases, J by 4 bases; bases unmatched to a gene: 7. This entry comes from a study of T-cell reconstitution after alpha-beta-depleted transplantation in children (dated by TCRdb to 2015 to 2016). For the study in its entirety: Using TCR repertoire profiling, the study quantitatively followed how T-cell immune reconstitution unfolded in children after TCRalphabeta/CD19-depleted allogeneic hematopoietic cell transplantation.

What the study reported, not specific to this receptor: The high TCRbeta diversity at day 60 in some patients was ascribed to recipient T cells and intrathymic progenitors that had survived conditioning. The apparently early alphabetaT-cell count recovery about two months after transplant was reportedly dependent on only several hundred rapidly expanded clones derived from non-depleted graft cells. Over subsequent months, a decline in hyperexpanded clone frequencies was noted, and after one year, T-cell counts and TCRbeta diversity were mostly ascribed to newly produced T cells.

This TCR derives from a child younger than two with acute myeloid leukemia, due to receive a stem cell transplant. The chain is assembled from TRBV4-2 and TRBJ2-3; TRBD2 aligns with 7 central bases. The sample consisted of PBMCs, taken before TCRalphabeta/CD19-depleted stem cell transplant. The DNA is TGTGCCAGCAGCCAAGAGAGTAGCGGGCTGCCAGATACGCAGTATTTT. Its translation reads: CASSQESSGLPDTQYF.